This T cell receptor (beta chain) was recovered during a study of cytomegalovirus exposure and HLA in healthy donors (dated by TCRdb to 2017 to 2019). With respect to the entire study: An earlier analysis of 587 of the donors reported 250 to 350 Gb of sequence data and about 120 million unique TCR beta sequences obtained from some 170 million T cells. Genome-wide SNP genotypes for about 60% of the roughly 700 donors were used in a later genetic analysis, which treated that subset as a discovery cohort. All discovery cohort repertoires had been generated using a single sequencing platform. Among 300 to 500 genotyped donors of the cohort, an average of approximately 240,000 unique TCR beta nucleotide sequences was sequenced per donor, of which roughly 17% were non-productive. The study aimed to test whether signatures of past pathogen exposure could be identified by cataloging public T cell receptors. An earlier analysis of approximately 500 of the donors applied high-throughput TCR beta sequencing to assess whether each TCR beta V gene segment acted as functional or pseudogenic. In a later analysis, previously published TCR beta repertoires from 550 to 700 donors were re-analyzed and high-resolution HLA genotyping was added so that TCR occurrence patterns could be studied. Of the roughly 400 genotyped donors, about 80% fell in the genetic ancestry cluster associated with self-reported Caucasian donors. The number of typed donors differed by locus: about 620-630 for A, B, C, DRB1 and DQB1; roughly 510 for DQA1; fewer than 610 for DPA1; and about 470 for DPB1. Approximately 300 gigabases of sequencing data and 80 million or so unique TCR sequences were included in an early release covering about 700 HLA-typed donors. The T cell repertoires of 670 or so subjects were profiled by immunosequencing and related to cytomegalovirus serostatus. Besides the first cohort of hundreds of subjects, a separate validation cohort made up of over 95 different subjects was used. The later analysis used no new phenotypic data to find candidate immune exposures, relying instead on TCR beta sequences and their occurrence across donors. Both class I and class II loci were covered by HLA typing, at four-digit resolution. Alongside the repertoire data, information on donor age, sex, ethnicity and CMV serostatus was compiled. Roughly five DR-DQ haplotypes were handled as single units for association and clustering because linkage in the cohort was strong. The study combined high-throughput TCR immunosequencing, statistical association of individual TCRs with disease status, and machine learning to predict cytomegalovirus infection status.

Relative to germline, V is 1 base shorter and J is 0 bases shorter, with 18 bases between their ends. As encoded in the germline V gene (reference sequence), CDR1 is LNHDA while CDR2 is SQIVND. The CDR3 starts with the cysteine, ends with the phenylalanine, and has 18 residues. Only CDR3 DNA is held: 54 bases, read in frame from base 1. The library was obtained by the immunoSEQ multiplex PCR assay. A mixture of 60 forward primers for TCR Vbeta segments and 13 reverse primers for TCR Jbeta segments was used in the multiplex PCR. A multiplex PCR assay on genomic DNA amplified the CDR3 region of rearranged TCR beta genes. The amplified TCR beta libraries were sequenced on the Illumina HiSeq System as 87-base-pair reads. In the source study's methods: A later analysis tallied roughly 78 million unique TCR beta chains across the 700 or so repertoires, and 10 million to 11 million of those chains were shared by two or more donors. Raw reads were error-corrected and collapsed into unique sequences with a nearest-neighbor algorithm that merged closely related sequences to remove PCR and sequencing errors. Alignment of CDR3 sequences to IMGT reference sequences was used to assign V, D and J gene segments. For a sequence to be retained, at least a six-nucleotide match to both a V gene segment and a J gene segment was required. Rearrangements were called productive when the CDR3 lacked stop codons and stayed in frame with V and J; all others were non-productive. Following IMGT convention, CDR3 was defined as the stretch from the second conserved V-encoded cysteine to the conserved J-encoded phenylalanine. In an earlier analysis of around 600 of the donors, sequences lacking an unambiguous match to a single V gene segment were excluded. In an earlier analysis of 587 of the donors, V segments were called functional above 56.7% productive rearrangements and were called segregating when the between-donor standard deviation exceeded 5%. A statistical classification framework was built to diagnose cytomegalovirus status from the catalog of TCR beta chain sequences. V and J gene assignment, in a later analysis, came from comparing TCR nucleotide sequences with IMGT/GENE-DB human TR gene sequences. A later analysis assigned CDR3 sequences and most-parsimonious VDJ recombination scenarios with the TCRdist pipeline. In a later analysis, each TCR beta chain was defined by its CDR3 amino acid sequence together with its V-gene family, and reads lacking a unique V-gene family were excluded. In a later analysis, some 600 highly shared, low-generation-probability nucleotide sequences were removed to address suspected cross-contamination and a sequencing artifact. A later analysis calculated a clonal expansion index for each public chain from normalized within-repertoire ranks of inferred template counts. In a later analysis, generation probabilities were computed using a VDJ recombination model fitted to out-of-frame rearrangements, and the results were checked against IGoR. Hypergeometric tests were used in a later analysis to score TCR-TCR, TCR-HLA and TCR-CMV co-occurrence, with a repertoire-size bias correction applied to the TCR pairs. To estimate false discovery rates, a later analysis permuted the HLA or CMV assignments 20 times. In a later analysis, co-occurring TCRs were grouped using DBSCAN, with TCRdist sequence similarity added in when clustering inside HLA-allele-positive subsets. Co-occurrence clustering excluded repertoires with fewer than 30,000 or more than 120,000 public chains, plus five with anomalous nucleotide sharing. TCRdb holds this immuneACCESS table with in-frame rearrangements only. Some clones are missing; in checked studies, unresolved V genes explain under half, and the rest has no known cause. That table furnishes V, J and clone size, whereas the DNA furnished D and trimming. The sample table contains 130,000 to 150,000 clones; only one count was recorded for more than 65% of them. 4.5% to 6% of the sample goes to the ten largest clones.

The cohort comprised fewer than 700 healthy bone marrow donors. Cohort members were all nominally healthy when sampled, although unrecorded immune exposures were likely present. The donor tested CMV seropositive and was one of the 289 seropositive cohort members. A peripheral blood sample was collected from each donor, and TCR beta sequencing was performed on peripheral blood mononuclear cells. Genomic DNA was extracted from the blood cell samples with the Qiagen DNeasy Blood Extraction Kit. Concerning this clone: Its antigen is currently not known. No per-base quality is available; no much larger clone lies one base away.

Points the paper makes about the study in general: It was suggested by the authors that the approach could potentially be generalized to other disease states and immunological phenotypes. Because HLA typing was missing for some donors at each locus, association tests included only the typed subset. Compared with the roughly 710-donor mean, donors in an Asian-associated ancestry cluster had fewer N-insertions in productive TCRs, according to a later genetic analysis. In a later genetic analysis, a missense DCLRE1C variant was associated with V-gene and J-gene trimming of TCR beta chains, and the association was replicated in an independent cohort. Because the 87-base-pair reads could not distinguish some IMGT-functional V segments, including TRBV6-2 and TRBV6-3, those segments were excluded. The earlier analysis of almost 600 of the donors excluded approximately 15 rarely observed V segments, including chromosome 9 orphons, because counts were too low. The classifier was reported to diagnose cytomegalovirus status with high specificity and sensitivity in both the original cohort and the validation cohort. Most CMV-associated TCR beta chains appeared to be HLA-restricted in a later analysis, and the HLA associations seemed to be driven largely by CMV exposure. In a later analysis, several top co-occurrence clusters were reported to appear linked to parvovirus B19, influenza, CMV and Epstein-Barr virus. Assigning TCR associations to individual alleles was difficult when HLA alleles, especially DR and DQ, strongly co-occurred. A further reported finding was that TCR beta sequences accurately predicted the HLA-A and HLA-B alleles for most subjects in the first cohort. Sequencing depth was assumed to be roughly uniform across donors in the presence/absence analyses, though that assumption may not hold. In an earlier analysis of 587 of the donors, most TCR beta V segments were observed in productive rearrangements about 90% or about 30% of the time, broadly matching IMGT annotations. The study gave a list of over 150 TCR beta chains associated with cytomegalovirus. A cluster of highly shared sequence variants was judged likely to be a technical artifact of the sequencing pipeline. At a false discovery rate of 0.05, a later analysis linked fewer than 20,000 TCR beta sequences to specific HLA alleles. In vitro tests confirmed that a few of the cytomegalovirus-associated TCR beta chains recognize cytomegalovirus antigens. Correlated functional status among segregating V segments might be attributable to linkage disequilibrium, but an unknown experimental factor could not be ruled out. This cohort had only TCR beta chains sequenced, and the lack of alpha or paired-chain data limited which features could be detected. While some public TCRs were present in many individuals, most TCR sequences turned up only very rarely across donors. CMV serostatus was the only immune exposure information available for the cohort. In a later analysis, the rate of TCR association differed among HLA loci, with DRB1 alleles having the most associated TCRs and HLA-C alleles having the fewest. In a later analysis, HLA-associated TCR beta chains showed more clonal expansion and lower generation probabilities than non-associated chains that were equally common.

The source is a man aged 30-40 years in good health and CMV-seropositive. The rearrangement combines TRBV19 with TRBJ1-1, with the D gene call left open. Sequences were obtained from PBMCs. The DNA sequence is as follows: TGTGCCAGTAGTATAGGACCCGGGTACGGGGTTATGAACACTGAAGCTTTCTTT. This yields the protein CASSIGPGYGVMNTEAFF. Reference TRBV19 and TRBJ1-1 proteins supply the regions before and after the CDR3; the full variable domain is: DGGITQSPKYLFRKEGQNVTLSCEQNLNHDAMYWYRQDPGQGLRLIYYSQIVNDFQKGDIAEGYSVSREKKESFPLTVTSAQKNPTAFYLCASSIGPGYGVMNTEAFFGQGTRLTVV.